This T cell receptor (beta chain) was sequenced during a study of blood T cell repertoires in COVID-19. Study background: Acute-phase and convalescent COVID-19 samples originated in the United States, Italy and Spain. In each case, the material was cDNA or gDNA derived from T cells, B-cell-depleted T cells, or PBMCs.

Per the study methods: Scientists estimated how many nucleated cells there were by amplifying reference gene primers. TCRdb keeps only in-frame clones here, not all; method: immunoSEQ multiplex PCR. V and J calls plus clone size are reproduced from that table; the DNA served to infer D and trimming. The table shows around 100,000 clones, with approximately 90% occurring only once. The CDR3 is made up of 13 amino acids. Trimming left V 0 bases short and J 6 bases short, with 9 bases between. CDR1 and CDR2 from the germline V gene are LGHDT and YNNKEL (reference sequence). This receptor was taken from a man aged 45-65 years with active COVID-19. Source material: peripheral blood. The rearrangement joins TRBV3-1 (or the pseudogene TRBV3-2) to TRBJ2-7; D not resolved. Written as DNA, the CDR3 is TGTGCCAGCAGCCAAGATCTTGTCGGCGAGCAGTACTTC. Translation: CASSQDLVGEQYF.